Below, 10 T cell receptor beta chains from the same sample are listed, as sequenced in a study of CD8+ T cells in alopecia areata. Following extraction, RNA underwent reverse transcription to cDNA, which served as the sequencing template. TCRdb's table, derived via immunoSEQ multiplex PCR, lists solely in-frame clones and lacks some. Of around 97,000 clones listed, about 60% are singletons. The sequencing input was CD4+ T cells sorted from blood. Receptor source: a human donor in good health.

The V gene is TRBV25-1, the J gene TRBJ2-7; the D gene is possibly TRBD2 (7 bases). Per the germline V gene, CDR1 is MGHDK and CDR2 is SYGVNS. V was pared by 6 bases and J by 5 bases, with 17 bases between. This CDR3 is built from 14 residues. CDR3 protein: CASSGRGARHEQYF. The CDR3 bases are TGTGCCAGCAGCGGCCGGGGGGCTCGACACGAGCAGTACTTC.

The chain employs TRBV25-1 and TRBJ2-3, with TRBD1 identical over 8 bases. There are 18 residues in the CDR3. Germline CDR1 MGHDK, CDR2 SYGVNS. V lost 2 bases and J lost 0; bases outside the gene matches: 10. The CDR3 coding sequence is TGTGCCAGCAGTGAACGACAGCCACGACAGGGGAGCACAGATACGCAGTATTTT. Translated: CASSERQPRQGSTDTQYF.

This clone turned up a few times. J is TRBJ2-7 and V is TRBV18, with D perhaps matching TRBD1 (6 bases). V was clipped by 5 bases and J by 3 bases, with 14 bases between them. The germline V gene has CDR1 KGHSH and CDR2 LQKENI. This CDR3 comprises 14 residues. CDR3: CASSSDRTRYEQYF. In DNA, the CDR3 is TGTGCCAGCTCAAGTGACAGGACGCGCTACGAGCAGTACTTC.

This clone occurred a few times. V is TRBV2 and J is TRBJ2-3; D possibly matches TRBD1 or TRBD2 (5 bases each). The V end lost 3 bases, the J end lost 7 bases, and 14 bases lay between the germline ends. Germline-derived CDR1 and CDR2 are SNHLY and FYNNEI. The CDR3 is 14 residues long. The CDR3 bases are TGTGCCAGCAGTGATTCGGGGCCGGGGAATACGCAGTATTTT. It encodes CASSDSGPGNTQYF.

This clone was seen more than once but under ten times. V gene TRBV7-6 combines with J gene TRBJ2-1; tentative D call: TRBD2 (6 bases). CDR1 is SGHVS, CDR2 FNYEAQ, per germline. The CDR3 is made up of 13 amino acids. The V end lost 5 bases, the J end lost 4 bases, and 9 bases lay between the germline ends. The CDR3 DNA reads as TGTGCCAGCAGCCTGGGACTTTACAATGAGCAGTTCTTC. Its protein product is CASSLGLYNEQFF.

Only a few counts were recorded for this clone. The CDR3: CASSLFAGGNEQFF. CDR3 bases: TGTGCCAGCAGCTTATTTGCGGGGGGTAATGAGCAGTTCTTC. The chain couples TRBV7-3 to TRBJ2-1, with 8 positions matching TRBD2. The germline V gene encodes CDR1 SGHTA and CDR2 FQGTGA. With 2 bases clipped from V and 7 bases from J, the junction kept 4 bases outside the gene matches. The CDR3 has 14 residues.

This chain connects TRBV30 to TRBJ1-4, with 9 bases lining up with TRBD1. Losses at the gene ends were 1 base for V and 1 base for J; bases not matched to a gene: 1. Germline loops: CDR1 GTSNPN, CDR2 SVGIG (reference sequence). The CDR3 sequence is 15 residues long. CDR3 sequence: CAWSADRGTNEKLFF. CDR3 nucleotides: TGTGCCTGGAGTGCGGACAGGGGAACTAATGAAAAACTGTTTTTT.

The chain joins TRBV29-1 to TRBJ2-3; 8 nucleotides line up with TRBD2. The V gene's germline CDR1 is SQVTM and CDR2 ANQGSEA. The CDR3 spans 16 residues. J lost 8 bases, V lost 3 bases, and 16 bases had no gene match. The CDR3 nucleotides read TGCAGCGTTGAGTCTGCGGCGGGGGGAGCCCGCGGTACGCAGTATTTT. Translated: CSVESAAGGARGTQYF.

This clone was detected a few times. V gene TRBV7-2 combines with J gene TRBJ1-4; D is undetermined. The V and J ends lost 4 bases and 5 bases respectively, with 11 bases between them. The CDR3 length is 14 residues. Germline V lookup: CDR1 SGHTA, CDR2 FQGNSA. This CDR3 is CASSWPNENEKLFF. CDR3 DNA: TGTGCCAGCAGCTGGCCGAACGAAAATGAAAAACTGTTTTTT.

V gene TRBV25-1 combines with J gene TRBJ1-4, with D unclear. The CDR3 has 15 amino acids. Per germline, CDR1 MGHDK and CDR2 SYGVNS. V was trimmed by 5 bases and J by 8 bases, leaving 18 bases between them. CDR3: CASSIPYGEREKLFF. Here the CDR3 DNA reads TGTGCCAGCAGTATCCCTTACGGTGAGCGGGAAAAACTGTTTTTT.